The TCR beta chain described here comes from a study of Graves' ophthalmopathy and Graves' hyperthyroidism. A remark on this clonotype: The antigen is not known.

Whole-study findings and limits: This model predicted ophthalmopathy progression (sensitivity 65% to 71%, specificity 72% to 85%).

Amplification targeted the TCR beta CDR3 regions, with RNA transcripts as the source material. HTBI primers primed a first-round RT-PCR, and a second-round multiplex PCR followed. TCRdb reprocessed the multiplex PCR reads via MiXCR and lists one record per CDR3 protein. The sample lists roughly 480,000 distinct CDR3 sequences; approximately 15% were seen once. Looked up from germline, CDR1 is MDHEN and CDR2 is SYDVKM. CDR3 length: 14 amino acids. The V end was cut by 1 base, the J end by 6 bases, with 9 bases between. Sequenced material: blood. The clonotype comes from a woman in her thirties with Graves' ophthalmopathy. The J gene is TRBJ2-2, the V gene TRBV28; D is uncertain. Here the CDR3 DNA reads TGTGCCAGCAGTTTATTAACAGAGCCCGGGGAGCTGTTTTTT. It translates to CASSLLTEPGELFF.